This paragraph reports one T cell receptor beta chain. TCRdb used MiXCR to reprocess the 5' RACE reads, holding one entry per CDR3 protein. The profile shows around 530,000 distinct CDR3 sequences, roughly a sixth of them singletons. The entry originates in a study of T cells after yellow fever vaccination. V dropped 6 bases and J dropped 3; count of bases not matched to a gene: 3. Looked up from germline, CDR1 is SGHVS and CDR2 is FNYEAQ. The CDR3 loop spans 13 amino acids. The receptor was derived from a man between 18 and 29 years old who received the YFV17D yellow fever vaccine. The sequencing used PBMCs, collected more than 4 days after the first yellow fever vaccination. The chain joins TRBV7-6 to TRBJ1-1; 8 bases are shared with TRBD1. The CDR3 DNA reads TGTGCCAGCAGATTGACAGGGGACACTGAAGCTTTCTTT. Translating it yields CASRLTGDTEAFF.